Detailed here is one T cell receptor (beta chain). This sample was included in a study of blood T cell repertoires in COVID-19. For the study at large: From the United States, Italy and Spain came samples of acute and convalescent COVID-19.

The CDR3 spans 14 residues. Trimming pared 1 base from V and 5 bases from J, leaving 8 bases between. CDR1 is MNHNS and CDR2 is SASEGT in the germline V gene. Original data processing: Amplification of reference gene primers provided the estimated nucleated cell counts. TCRdb's table, derived via immunoSEQ multiplex PCR, lists solely in-frame clones and lacks some. Clonal size and the V and J genes are those of that table, whereas D and trimming came from the DNA. The sample includes more than 45,000 clones, around 80% of them seen just once. Specimen: peripheral blood. The TCR originated in a man older than 75 in a cohort sampled during active COVID-19. J is TRBJ1-4 and V is TRBV6-1; the D is unclear. The CDR3 is CASSEGTLNEKLFF. DNA of the CDR3: TGTGCCAGCAGTGAAGGGACTTTAAATGAAAAACTGTTTTTT.